The 22 T cell receptor beta chains below all came from one sample that was sequenced in a study of blood T cell repertoires in COVID-19. Measured with immunoSEQ multiplex PCR; TCRdb has only the in-frame clones, and not every one. Among around 200,000 clones listed, more than 75% were seen once. The sample taken for sequencing was peripheral blood. The receptors originated from a man aged 60 to 75 who had recovered from COVID-19.

The chain links TRBV15 to TRBJ1-3; D gene uncertain. The CDR3 extends over 16 amino acids. Between the trimmed V and J ends, which lost 0 bases and 1 base, there was a span of 10 bases. In germline, CDR1 is LNHNV, CDR2 YYDKDF (reference sequence). The CDR3 region is CATSRDYDTSGNTIYF. CDR3 DNA sequence: TGTGCCACCAGCAGAGATTACGACACTTCTGGAAACACCATATATTTT.

This clone was picked up a small number of times. This chain connects TRBV6-2 or TRBV6-3 to TRBJ2-2, with 9 bases lining up with TRBD1. Looked up from germline, CDR1 is MNHEY and CDR2 is SVGEGT. This CDR3 is built from 16 residues. J was trimmed by 3 bases and V by 5 bases; bases with no gene match: 7. The DNA for the CDR3 is TGTGCCAGCAGTGCCACAGGGGGCTCTTACACCGGGGAGCTGTTTTTT. Residues: CASSATGGSYTGELFF.

This chain uses TRBV30 with TRBJ1-2; no firm D call. Trimming stripped 7 bases from V and 4 bases from J, with 10 bases between. The CDR3 is 11 amino acids. Germline V CDR1 and CDR2: GTSNPN, SVGIG (reference sequence). The CDR3: CAFPSGYGYTF. The DNA for the CDR3 is TGTGCCTTCCCCTCCGGCTATGGCTACACCTTC.

The V call is TRBV3-1 (or the pseudogene TRBV3-2), the J call TRBJ2-7; 12 nucleotides align to TRBD2. Unmatched junction bases numbered 6, after V lost 5 bases and J lost 7 bases. CDR1 is LGHDT and CDR2 is YNNKEL in the germline V gene (reference sequence). The CDR3 length is 14 residues. The CDR3 DNA reads TGTGCCAGCAGCTCTAGCGGGGGGGCATGGGAGCAGTACTTC. Amino acids: CASSSSGGAWEQYF.

The chain carries TRBV4-2 and TRBJ1-3, with D unresolved. The V and J ends lost 1 base and 4 bases respectively, with 20 bases between them. The length of the CDR3 is 18 residues. Germline CDR1 is LGHNA and CDR2 is YNFKEQ. Written as DNA, the CDR3 is TGTGCCAGCAGCCAAGTAGAGGGTGACCTCAGGCAAGGAAACACCATATATTTT. It codes for CASSQVEGDLRQGNTIYF.

The chain recombines TRBV7-7 with TRBJ2-2; 8 bases match TRBD1. The CDR3 has 16 residues. Germline V gene data show CDR1 as SSHAT and CDR2 as FNYEAQ (reference sequence). V gave up 0 bases and J gave up 5 bases; unmatched junction bases: 5. Here the CDR3 reads CASSLAGQGRTGELFF. The CDR3 DNA reads as TGTGCCAGCAGCTTAGCCGGACAGGGAAGAACCGGGGAGCTGTTTTTT.

The chain recombines TRBV7-2 with TRBJ1-2; D unresolved. The CDR3 sequence is 13 residues long. CDR1 is SGHTA and CDR2 is FQGNSA in the germline V gene. The V end was cut by 6 bases, the J end by 4 bases, with 12 bases between. CDR3 bases: TGTGCCAGCAGTGAGGGCATTTTCTATGGCTACACCTTC. Translated: CASSEGIFYGYTF.

The chain couples TRBV7-3 to TRBJ2-2; TRBD1 might be the D (6 bases). CDR3 size: 13 residues. Germline CDR1 is SGHTA and CDR2 is FQGTGA. V was cut by 6 bases and J by 5 bases, with 10 bases left in between. CDR3 nucleotides: TGTGCCAGCAGTTCCACAGGGACCGGGGAGCTGTTTTTT. Protein product: CASSSTGTGELFF.

There are a few counts of this clone. The rearrangement joins TRBV7-9 to TRBJ2-1; 11 positions agree with TRBD2. The V segment lost 1 base and the J segment 5 bases; nucleotides outside the gene matches: 4. Germline V gives CDR1 SEHNR, CDR2 FQNEAQ (reference sequence). The CDR3 is 16 amino acids. For the CDR3, the DNA is TGTGCCAGCAGCTTAGAAGGGACTAGCGGAAACAATGAGCAGTTCTTC. Amino acid sequence: CASSLEGTSGNNEQFF.

The chain carries TRBV12-5 and TRBJ1-4; TRBD1 aligns across 8 bases. V dropped 0 bases and J dropped 2; count of bases not matched to a gene: 2. Germline V gene lookup returns CDR1 LGHNT and CDR2 FRNRAP. CDR3 size: 16 residues. The CDR3 DNA follows: TGTGCTAGTGGTTTGGTTGGGGACAGGACTAATGAAAAACTGTTTTTT. This gives the protein CASGLVGDRTNEKLFF.

Only one count was recorded for this clone. CDR3 DNA: TGTGCCAGCAGGCTTAGCTCTGGGGCCAACGTCCTGACTTTC. Translating gives CASRLSSGANVLTF. J is TRBJ2-6 and V is TRBV3-1 (or the pseudogene TRBV3-2), with D hard to call. V was pared by 6 bases and J by 0 bases, with 6 bases between. This CDR3 has 14 residues. Germline assignment: CDR1 LGHDT and CDR2 YNNKEL (reference sequence).

The genes are TRBV7-3 and TRBJ2-7, with 7 bases fitting TRBD2. CDR3 size: 14 residues. The V and J ends lost 5 bases and 5 bases, in that order; junction bases with no gene match: 9. Germline CDR1 and CDR2: SGHTA and FQGTGA. CDR3 loop: CASSPTRESDEQYF. The CDR3 nucleotides read TGTGCCAGCAGCCCTACGCGGGAGTCTGACGAGCAGTACTTC.

The chain has TRBV10-1 and TRBJ2-1; 10 nucleotides align to TRBD2. The CDR3 consists of 17 residues. After removal of 3 bases from V and 6 bases from J, the junction contained 11 bases not matched to a gene. Per the germline V gene, CDR1 is WNHNN and CDR2 is SYGVQD (reference sequence). Written as DNA, the CDR3 is TGCGCCAGCAGTGACCTTTTAGCGGGAGGCCTCTTCAATGAGCAGTTCTTC. It specifies CASSDLLAGGLFNEQFF.

The J gene is TRBJ1-1, the V gene TRBV14, with a weak D call TRBD1 (5 bases). V lost 4 bases, J lost 5 bases, and 14 bases lay in between. The CDR3 sequence is 14 residues long. Germline V gene data show CDR1 as SGHDN and CDR2 as FVKESK. CDR3 DNA: TGTGCCAGCAGCCTTACGGGGGTTCAGACTGAAGCTTTCTTT. It translates to CASSLTGVQTEAFF.

The chain carries TRBV30 and TRBJ1-1, with 12 positions matching TRBD1. This CDR3 is built from 13 residues. The germline CDR1 and CDR2 sequences are GTSNPN and SVGIG (reference sequence). V shed 1 base and J 7 bases; nucleotides not matched to a gene: 1. The CDR3 sequence: CAWSGDRGLEAFF. The CDR3 DNA sequence: TGTGCCTGGAGTGGGGACAGGGGGCTTGAAGCTTTCTTT. Drawing the rest from reference TRBV30 and TRBJ1-1, the complete variable domain is SQTIHQWPATLVQPVGSPLSLECTVEGTSNPNLYWYRQAAGRGLQLLFYSVGIGQISSEVPQNLSASRPQDRQFILSSKKLLLSDSGFYLCAWSGDRGLEAFFGQGTRLTVV.

The chain joins TRBV2 to TRBJ2-5; 11 bases fit TRBD2. From germline, CDR1 is SNHLY and CDR2 FYNNEI. Germline trimming cut 10 bases from V and 2 bases from J; bases unmatched to any gene: 0. CDR3 length: 12 amino acids. CDR3 DNA: TGTGCCATAGCGGGAGGGCAAGAGACCCAGTACTTC. Translating it yields CAIAGGQETQYF.

CDR3 in DNA: TGCGCCAGCAGCCTAGGACAGGGGGCGGACGAGCAGTACTTC. Its translation: CASSLGQGADEQYF. The chain uses TRBV5-1 and TRBJ2-7; 11 nucleotides align to TRBD1. The germline gives CDR1 SGHRS, CDR2 YFSETQ. Unmatched junction bases numbered 5, after V lost 4 bases and J lost 5 bases. This CDR3 has 14 amino acids.

In its sample, this clone was seen a few times. The chain is built from TRBV10-1 and TRBJ2-2, with 7 bases identical to TRBD2. The CDR3 runs to 15 residues. CDR1 is WNHNN and CDR2 is SYGVQD in the germline V gene (reference sequence). V trimming: 5 bases; J trimming: 5 bases; junction bases outside the gene matches: 8. CDR3 DNA: TGCGCCAGCAGTTCACTGATGGGAGGGACCGGGGAGCTGTTTTTT. This gives the protein CASSSLMGGTGELFF.

Remarks on this clone: The sample carries other DNA sequences with the same CDR3. This sequence joins TRBV5-1 and TRBJ2-7; 11 positions match TRBD2. Germline assignment: CDR1 SGHRS and CDR2 YFSETQ. The V segment lost 3 bases and the J segment 3 bases; nucleotides outside the gene matches: 2. The CDR3 spans 14 residues. The CDR3 is CASSSTSGSYEQYF. CDR3 in DNA: TGCGCCAGCAGCTCCACTAGCGGGAGCTACGAGCAGTACTTC.

This chain joins TRBV3-1 (or the pseudogene TRBV3-2) and TRBJ2-1, with unresolved D. This CDR3 has 13 residues. Germline V CDR1 and CDR2: LGHDT, YNNKEL (reference sequence). V lost 6 bases to trimming and J lost 5 bases, with 11 bases between them. As DNA, the CDR3 is TGTGCCAGCAGGCAGGTTTGGCACAATGAGCAGTTCTTC. Protein: CASRQVWHNEQFF.

In its sample, this clone was seen many times. This chain joins TRBV30 and TRBJ2-1; D remains ambiguous. The CDR3 spans 14 residues. The germline V gene encodes CDR1 GTSNPN and CDR2 SVGIG (reference sequence). V was cut by 5 bases and J by 10 bases, with 21 bases left in between. The CDR3 nucleotides are TGTGCCTGGGGCCTCCCCCCTGGCTCTTGGGAGCAGTTCTTC. This sequence encodes CAWGLPPGSWEQFF.

This sequence joins TRBV5-4 and TRBJ2-1, with TRBD2 identical over 10 bases. The V gene end was trimmed by 2 bases and the J gene end by 6 bases; junction bases not matched to a gene: 5. CDR3 length: 15 amino acids. The germline V gene has CDR1 SGHNT and CDR2 YYREEE (reference sequence). The CDR3 is CASSFTSGEGNEQFF. The CDR3 coding sequence is TGTGCCAGCAGCTTTACTAGCGGGGAGGGCAATGAGCAGTTCTTC.